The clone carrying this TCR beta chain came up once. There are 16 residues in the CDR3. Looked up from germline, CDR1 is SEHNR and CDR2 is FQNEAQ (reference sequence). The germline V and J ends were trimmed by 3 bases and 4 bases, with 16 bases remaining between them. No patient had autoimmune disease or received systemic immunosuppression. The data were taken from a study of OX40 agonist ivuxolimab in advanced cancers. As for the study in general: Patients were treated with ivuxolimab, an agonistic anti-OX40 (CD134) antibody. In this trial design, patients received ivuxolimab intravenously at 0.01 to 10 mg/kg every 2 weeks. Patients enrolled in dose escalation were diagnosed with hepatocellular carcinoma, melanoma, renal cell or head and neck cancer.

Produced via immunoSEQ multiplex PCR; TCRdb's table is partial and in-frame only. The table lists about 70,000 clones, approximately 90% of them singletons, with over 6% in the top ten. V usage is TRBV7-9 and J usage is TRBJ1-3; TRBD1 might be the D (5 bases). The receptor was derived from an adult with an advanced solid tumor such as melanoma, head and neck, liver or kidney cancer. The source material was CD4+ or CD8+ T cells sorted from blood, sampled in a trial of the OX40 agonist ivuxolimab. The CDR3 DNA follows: TGTGCCAGCAGCTTGGGCTCCCTCGGGGGGGGAAACACCATATATTTT. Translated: CASSLGSLGGGNTIYF.